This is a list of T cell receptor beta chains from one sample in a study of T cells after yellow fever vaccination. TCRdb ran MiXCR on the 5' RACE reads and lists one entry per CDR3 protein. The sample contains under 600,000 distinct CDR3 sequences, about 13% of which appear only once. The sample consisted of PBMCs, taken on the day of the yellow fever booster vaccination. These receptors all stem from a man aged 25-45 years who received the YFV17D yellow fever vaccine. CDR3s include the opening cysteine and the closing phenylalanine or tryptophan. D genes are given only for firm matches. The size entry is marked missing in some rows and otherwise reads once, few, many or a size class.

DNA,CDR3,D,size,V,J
TGCAGCGTTGTGGGGACTAGCGGGAGAAGGGATACGCAGTATTTT,CSVVGTSGRRDTQYF,TRBD2,.,TRBV29-1,TRBJ2-3
TGTGCCAGCAGTGCCCGGGGGTTTAAGGGACAGGGAGACAATGAGCAGTTCTTC,CASSARGFKGQGDNEQFF,TRBD1,few,TRBV6-1,TRBJ2-1
TGCGCCAGCAGCCTCCCGCGGGACTTTCCAGATACGCAGTATTTT,CASSLPRDFPDTQYF,.,.,TRBV5-1,TRBJ2-3
TGTGCCAGCAGGTTCGAGGATCGGACTGAAGCTTTCTTT,CASRFEDRTEAFF,.,.,TRBV12-3/TRBV12-4,TRBJ1-1
TGTGCCAGCAGTCCCGTCCCGGGGACCGGGGAGCTGTTTTTT,CASSPVPGTGELFF,.,few,TRBV7-8,TRBJ2-2
TGTGCCTGGAGGAGGGGGGAGTACGAGCAGTACTTC,CAWRRGEYEQYF,.,few,TRBV30,TRBJ2-7
TGTGCCAGCAGCTTTCCCAGCTACAATGAGCAGTTCTTC,CASSFPSYNEQFF,.,many,TRBV7-2,TRBJ2-1
TGCGCCGGCAGCTTGGCCGTCTGGGAGCGGGGGAAAAATGAGCAGTTCTTC,CAGSLAVWERGKNEQFF,TRBD2,.,TRBV5-1,TRBJ2-1
TGTGCCACCAGCAGTCAGAGGGAGATAAGCTACGAGCAGTACTTC,CATSSQREISYEQYF,.,once,TRBV15,TRBJ2-7
TGTGCCAGCCATACCTCCGGAAACACCATATATTTT,CASHTSGNTIYF,.,few,TRBV6-5,TRBJ1-3
TGTGCCAGCAGCGCATCCGGGACTAGCGGCTACTACAATGAGCAGTTCTTC,CASSASGTSGYYNEQFF,TRBD2,.,TRBV9,TRBJ2-1
TGTGCCAGCAGTACCCGCTGGACAGGGCAGCCCTACGAGCGGTACTTC,CASSTRWTGQPYERYF,TRBD1,once,TRBV6-1,TRBJ2-7
TGTGCCAGCAGTTCTTTAGTGGAGCTTGGGCAGTTCTTC,CASSSLVELGQFF,.,few,TRBV28,TRBJ2-1
TGTGCCAGCAGCGCCGAGGGACCGGCAGGGACCCAGTACTTC,CASSAEGPAGTQYF,.,few,TRBV9,TRBJ2-5
TGCAGCGCCGGGGGGCCCGGTGAGCAGTTCTTC,CSAGGPGEQFF,.,few,TRBV29-1,TRBJ2-1
TGCAGTGCTAGGAACCCTTCGGGCGCTCACCACAATGAGCAGTTCTTC,CSARNPSGAHHNEQFF,.,.,TRBV20-1,TRBJ2-1
TGTGCCAGCAGTTACAGGGTGGGTGAGCAGTTCTTC,CASSYRVGEQFF,.,few,TRBV6-2/TRBV6-3,TRBJ2-1
TGTGCCAGCAGCGTCGGCCAGCGGGAGGGCCAGGGGCAGTTCTTC,CASSVGQREGQGQFF,TRBD2,few,TRBV9,TRBJ2-1